The rows below give T cell receptor beta chains drawn from one sample of a study of blood T cell repertoires in COVID-19. Only in-frame clones appear in the TCRdb table, and some are missing; sequencing was by immunoSEQ multiplex PCR. Of approximately 70,000 clones detected, about four fifths appear once; the ten largest clones hold roughly a tenth. The sample was peripheral blood. The source is a woman of 80 years or more with acute or convalescent COVID-19. Both conserved end residues are part of each CDR3. D genes are given only for firm matches. Size is stated for part of the rows, as once, few or many counts, or as a class when the clone is expanded.

clone size: NA
D gene: TRBD1
J gene: TRBJ2-5
V gene: TRBV4-2
CDR3 protein: CASSQVDQGAETQYF
CDR3 DNA: TGTGCCAGCAGCCAAGTTGATCAGGGGGCGGAGACCCAGTACTTC

clone size: once
D gene: NA
J gene: TRBJ2-6
V gene: TRBV5-1
CDR3 protein: CASSLLEAGANVLTF
CDR3 DNA: TGCGCCAGCAGCCTCTTGGAGGCCGGGGCCAACGTCCTGACTTTC

clone size: NA
D gene: NA
J gene: TRBJ2-5
V gene: TRBV6-6
CDR3 protein: CASSYRQGGETQYF
CDR3 DNA: TGTGCCAGCAGTTACCGTCAGGGTGGCGAGACCCAGTACTTC

clone size: NA
D gene: TRBD2
J gene: TRBJ2-1
V gene: TRBV4-1
CDR3 protein: CASSQEWRLATQVVFF
CDR3 DNA: TGCGCCAGCAGCCAAGAATGGCGACTAGCGACTCAGGTAGTATTCTTC

clone size: NA
D gene: NA
J gene: TRBJ1-5
V gene: TRBV6-5
CDR3 protein: CASSSPDRNQPQHF
CDR3 DNA: TGTGCCAGCAGTTCGCCTGACAGAAATCAGCCCCAGCATTTT

clone size: NA
D gene: NA
J gene: TRBJ2-7
V gene: TRBV4-2
CDR3 protein: CASSQDRGGGLKKHSYEQYF
CDR3 DNA: TGTGCCAGCAGCCAAGATAGAGGCGGGGGCCTTAAAAAACATTCCTACGAGCAGTACTTC

clone size: once
D gene: NA
J gene: TRBJ1-4
V gene: TRBV5-1
CDR3 protein: CASAPGGTNEKLFF
CDR3 DNA: TGCGCCAGCGCCCCTGGAGGTACTAATGAAAAACTGTTTTTT

clone size: NA
D gene: TRBD1
J gene: TRBJ2-7
V gene: TRBV7-2
CDR3 protein: CASSVQGGGYEQYF
CDR3 DNA: TGTGCCAGCAGCGTACAGGGGGGTGGCTACGAGCAGTACTTC

clone size: NA
D gene: NA
J gene: TRBJ1-6
V gene: TRBV30
CDR3 protein: CAWMTVRSNSPLHF
CDR3 DNA: TGTGCCTGGATGACGGTCCGGAGTAATTCACCCCTCCACTTT

clone size: NA
D gene: TRBD1
J gene: TRBJ2-1
V gene: TRBV6-5
CDR3 protein: CASSYAGTGGNEQFF
CDR3 DNA: TGTGCCAGCAGTTACGCCGGGACAGGGGGCAATGAGCAGTTCTTC

clone size: NA
D gene: NA
J gene: TRBJ1-5
V gene: TRBV7-2
CDR3 protein: CASSPRTGSYQPQHF
CDR3 DNA: TGTGCCAGCAGCCCACGGACGGGAAGCTATCAGCCCCAGCATTTT

clone size: NA
D gene: TRBD2
J gene: TRBJ2-5
V gene: TRBV18
CDR3 protein: CASSPPAGGQETQYF
CDR3 DNA: TGTGCCAGCTCACCACCGGCCGGGGGGCAAGAGACCCAGTACTTC

clone size: once
D gene: NA
J gene: TRBJ2-5
V gene: TRBV6-1
CDR3 protein: CASSEPGRVQETQYF
CDR3 DNA: TGTGCCAGCAGTGAACCAGGCAGGGTCCAAGAGACCCAGTACTTC

clone size: NA
D gene: NA
J gene: TRBJ1-1
V gene: TRBV5-1
CDR3 protein: CASSPQGLTNTEAFF
CDR3 DNA: TGCGCCAGCAGCCCGCAGGGGTTGACGAACACTGAAGCTTTCTTT

clone size: NA
D gene: TRBD2
J gene: TRBJ2-7
V gene: TRBV6-5
CDR3 protein: CASSYSSGGSSEQYF
CDR3 DNA: TGTGCCAGCAGTTACTCTAGCGGGGGGTCGAGTGAGCAGTACTTC

clone size: NA
D gene: TRBD2
J gene: TRBJ2-1
V gene: TRBV5-1
CDR3 protein: CASSLGLAGASSYNEQFF
CDR3 DNA: TGCGCCAGCAGCTTGGGGCTAGCGGGGGCCTCATCCTACAATGAGCAGTTCTTC

clone size: NA
D gene: NA
J gene: TRBJ2-5
V gene: TRBV11-2
CDR3 protein: CASSLGPTGLETQYF
CDR3 DNA: TGTGCCAGCAGCTTAGGACCTACGGGTTTAGAGACCCAGTACTTC

clone size: NA
D gene: NA
J gene: TRBJ1-1
V gene: TRBV7-2
CDR3 protein: CASSLRRGQVEAFF
CDR3 DNA: TGTGCCAGCAGCTTACGGCGGGGGCAAGTTGAAGCTTTCTTT

clone size: NA
D gene: NA
J gene: TRBJ2-7
V gene: TRBV21-1
CDR3 protein: CASSREPPFYEQYF
CDR3 DNA: TGTGCCAGCAGCAGGGAGCCCCCCTTTTACGAGCAGTACTTC

clone size: NA
D gene: TRBD1
J gene: TRBJ2-5
V gene: TRBV6-5
CDR3 protein: CASSYRPGGAETQYF
CDR3 DNA: TGTGCCAGCAGTTACCGTCCAGGGGGCGCGGAGACCCAGTACTTC

clone size: NA
D gene: NA
J gene: TRBJ1-1
V gene: TRBV7-3
CDR3 protein: CASSLTTAGKAFF
CDR3 DNA: TGTGCCAGCAGCTTAACGACAGCAGGAAAAGCTTTCTTT

clone size: NA
D gene: TRBD1
J gene: TRBJ1-1
V gene: TRBV29-1
CDR3 protein: CSAEDRVSTEAFF
CDR3 DNA: TGCAGCGCCGAGGACAGGGTCAGCACTGAAGCTTTCTTT

clone size: NA
D gene: TRBD2
J gene: TRBJ2-5
V gene: TRBV3-1/TRBV3-2
CDR3 protein: CASSQGMGLAGEETQYF
CDR3 DNA: TGTGCCAGCAGCCAAGGAATGGGACTAGCGGGGGAAGAGACCCAGTACTTC

clone size: NA
D gene: NA
J gene: TRBJ1-2
V gene: TRBV14
CDR3 protein: CASSAGITYGYTF
CDR3 DNA: TGTGCCAGCAGCGCAGGGATTACGTATGGCTACACCTTC

clone size: NA
D gene: NA
J gene: TRBJ1-1
V gene: TRBV12-3/TRBV12-4
CDR3 protein: CASSVTGNTEAFF
CDR3 DNA: TGTGCCAGCAGCGTGACAGGAAACACTGAAGCTTTCTTT

clone size: NA
D gene: TRBD2
J gene: TRBJ2-2
V gene: TRBV19
CDR3 protein: CASTGTSGYTGELFF
CDR3 DNA: TGTGCCAGTACCGGGACTAGCGGGTACACCGGGGAGCTGTTTTTT

clone size: NA
D gene: NA
J gene: TRBJ1-4
V gene: TRBV28
CDR3 protein: CASSMAGSRVEKLFF
CDR3 DNA: TGTGCCAGCAGTATGGCAGGTTCCAGGGTTGAAAAACTGTTTTTT

clone size: NA
D gene: TRBD2
J gene: TRBJ2-3
V gene: TRBV11-2
CDR3 protein: CASSRGLAGGTTDTQYF
CDR3 DNA: TGTGCCAGCAGCCGCGGACTAGCGGGGGGAACCACAGATACGCAGTATTTT

clone size: NA
D gene: NA
J gene: TRBJ2-1
V gene: TRBV3-1/TRBV3-2
CDR3 protein: CASSPRGVSSYNEQFF
CDR3 DNA: TGTGCCAGCAGCCCCCGGGGAGTGAGCTCCTACAATGAGCAGTTCTTC

clone size: NA
D gene: TRBD1
J gene: TRBJ2-3
V gene: TRBV3-1/TRBV3-2
CDR3 protein: CASREGTGAHLSTDTQYF
CDR3 DNA: TGTGCCAGCAGGGAGGGGACAGGGGCCCACCTTTCCACAGATACGCAGTATTTT

clone size: few
D gene: NA
J gene: TRBJ1-2
V gene: TRBV14
CDR3 protein: CASSQDQRRGGYTF
CDR3 DNA: TGTGCCAGCAGCCAAGATCAGCGGAGGGGTGGCTACACCTTC

clone size: NA
D gene: TRBD2
J gene: TRBJ2-3
V gene: TRBV7-3
CDR3 protein: CASSLTSGGAIDTQYF
CDR3 DNA: TGTGCCAGCAGCTTAACTAGCGGGGGGGCGATAGATACGCAGTATTTT

clone size: NA
D gene: NA
J gene: TRBJ2-7
V gene: TRBV11-2
CDR3 protein: CASSPPGRLVEQYF
CDR3 DNA: TGTGCCAGCAGCCCCCCAGGCAGGCTTGTCGAGCAGTACTTC

clone size: NA
D gene: NA
J gene: TRBJ1-3
V gene: TRBV14
CDR3 protein: CASSHWHTIYF
CDR3 DNA: TGTGCCAGCAGCCACTGGCACACCATATATTTT

clone size: once
D gene: NA
J gene: TRBJ2-6
V gene: TRBV3-1/TRBV3-2
CDR3 protein: CASRQGSGANVLTF
CDR3 DNA: TGTGCCAGCAGGCAGGGTTCTGGGGCCAACGTCCTGACTTTC